The 22 T cell receptor beta chains given below trace back to one sample, sequenced in a study of cytomegalovirus exposure and HLA in healthy donors. Both 60 Vbeta primers and 13 Jbeta primers went into the PCR. Libraries were prepared by immunoSEQ multiplex PCR; TCRdb keeps only in-frame clonotypes and omits some of them. The sample has about 130,000 clones, around three quarters seen once; the top ten hold under 6%. The source material was PBMCs. The receptors were gathered from a man aged 25-45 years in good health and CMV-seronegative.

The rearrangement uses TRBV4-3 and TRBJ2-3; TRBD1 agrees at 7 bases. The CDR3 totals 18 residues. V was pared by 0 bases and J by 0 bases, with 9 bases of the junction left unmatched. The germline V gene encodes CDR1 LGHNA and CDR2 YSLEER. CDR3 in DNA: TGCGCCAGCAGCCAAGAGCCCGGTGACAGGGCAAGCACAGATACGCAGTATTTT. Its protein is CASSQEPGDRASTDTQYF.

The V gene is TRBV29-1, the J gene TRBJ2-5; a possible D gene is TRBD2 (6 bases). CDR1 is SQVTM and CDR2 is ANQGSEA in the germline V gene. CDR3 size: 14 residues. V was cut by 6 bases and J by 0 bases, with 14 bases left in between. The CDR3 sequence is CSVPLGGYQETQYF. The CDR3 DNA follows: TGCAGCGTGCCCCTTGGGGGGTACCAAGAGACCCAGTACTTC. The full variable domain, in which reference TRBV29-1 and TRBJ2-5 provide the parts outside the CDR3, is SAVISQKPSRDICQRGTSLTIQCQVDSQVTMMFWYRQQPGQSLTLIATANQGSEATYESGFVIDKFPISRPNLTFSTLTVSNMSPEDSSIYLCSVPLGGYQETQYFGPGTRLLVL.

The chain uses TRBV2 and TRBJ1-1; 10 nucleotides align to TRBD1. CDR1 and CDR2 from the germline V gene are SNHLY and FYNNEI. There are 15 residues in the CDR3. The V and J ends lost 6 bases and 4 bases, in that order; junction bases with no gene match: 8. CDR3 sequence reads: CASRGDRGWATEAFF. The CDR3 nucleotides read TGTGCCAGCAGGGGGGACAGGGGTTGGGCCACTGAAGCTTTCTTT.

This chain joins TRBV9 and TRBJ2-3; D is undetermined. This CDR3 has 14 residues. V was trimmed by 0 bases and J by 0 bases, leaving 5 bases between them. The germline V gene encodes CDR1 SGDLS and CDR2 YYNGEE. The CDR3 DNA sequence: TGTGCCAGCAGCGTAGTGACTAGCACAGATACGCAGTATTTT. It specifies CASSVVTSTDTQYF.

The chain uses TRBV7-2 and TRBJ2-3, with D tentatively TRBD2 (6 bases). The V gene's germline CDR1 is SGHTA and CDR2 FQGNSA. Deletions cut 5 bases from V and 2 bases from J, with 17 bases between. The CDR3 extends over 16 amino acids. This CDR3 is CASSGTLGGFTDTQYF. The CDR3 DNA is TGTGCCAGCAGCGGAACTTTGGGGGGTTTCACAGATACGCAGTATTTT.

Regarding this clone: One end of the junction varies from germline; a read error may be responsible. The genes are TRBV7-2 and TRBJ2-5, with TRBD2 identical over 12 bases. CDR1 and CDR2 from the germline V gene are SGHTA and FQGNSA. CDR3 size: 14 residues. The DNA for the CDR3 is TGTGCCAGCAGCCTAGCGGGGGGGCAAGAGACCCAGTACTTC. Translation gives CASSLAGGQETQYF.

CDR3: CASSQDLRANYGYTF. DNA of the CDR3: TGTGCCAGCAGCCAAGATCTGAGAGCTAACTATGGCTACACCTTC. The chain carries TRBV4-2 and TRBJ1-2; D is ambiguous. Germline V lookup: CDR1 LGHNA, CDR2 YNFKEQ. This CDR3 comprises 15 residues. V was shortened by 0 bases and J by 0 bases, with 8 bases between the two germline ends.

The rearrangement uses TRBV7-2 and TRBJ1-5, with a tentative D call TRBD1 (6 bases). Germline lookup yields CDR1 SGHTA and CDR2 FQGNSA. The CDR3 runs to 15 residues. The ends were cut back, 5 bases at V and 7 bases at J, with 18 bases in the middle. CDR3 nucleotide sequence: TGTGCCAGCAGCCCAGGGGACATACCTGGGCAGCCCCAGCATTTT. Its translation is CASSPGDIPGQPQHF.

V usage is TRBV19 and J usage is TRBJ2-5; 7 bases are shared with TRBD2. V shed 4 bases, J shed 5 bases, and the junction held 7 bases outside the gene matches. Per germline, CDR1 LNHDA and CDR2 SQIVND (reference sequence). The CDR3 length is 14 residues. For the CDR3, the DNA is TGTGCCAGTAGTACGACGGGGGGTAGGGAGACCCAGTACTTC. This encodes CASSTTGGRETQYF.

The table lists this clone with a count of one. V gene TRBV10-3 combines with J gene TRBJ2-1, with D unresolved. CDR3 length: 11 residues. Germline V gene sequence: CDR1 ENHRY, CDR2 SYGVKD. Trimming took off 3 bases at V and 8 bases at J, with 5 bases between the two ends. The DNA for the CDR3 is TGTGCCATCAGTGAACAGTATGAGCAGTTCTTC. Amino acids: CAISEQYEQFF.

The CDR3 loop is CASTGTSGVQETQYF. CDR3 nucleotide sequence: TGTGCCAGCACCGGGACTAGCGGGGTACAAGAGACCCAGTACTTC. The chain joins TRBV28 to TRBJ2-5; TRBD2 aligns across 13 bases. The CDR3 spans 15 residues. Germline CDR1 MDHEN, CDR2 SYDVKM. J lost 2 bases, V lost 7 bases, and 4 bases had no gene match.

The genes are TRBV7-9 and TRBJ1-2; 10 nucleotides match TRBD1. The J segment lost 7 bases and the V segment lost 3 bases, leaving 8 bases of the junction unmatched. This CDR3 is built from 15 residues. CDR1 and CDR2 (germline): SEHNR, FQNEAQ (reference sequence). CDR3 bases: TGTGCCAGCAGCTTGAGAGGGACAGGGGAATTTGGCTACACCTTC. Translating gives CASSLRGTGEFGYTF.

This chain links TRBV4-1 with TRBJ1-5, with D possibly being TRBD1 (6 bases). In germline, CDR1 is MGHRA, CDR2 YSYEKL. The CDR3 runs to 14 residues. Trimming cost V 4 bases and J 7 bases, with 14 bases left between them. The DNA for the CDR3 is TGCGCCAGCAGCCCTCGACAGGTAGAGCAGCCCCAGCATTTT. Protein product: CASSPRQVEQPQHF.

The rearrangement joins TRBV4-2 to TRBJ2-3, with D tentatively TRBD2 (5 bases). Trimming pared 4 bases from V and 4 bases from J, leaving 9 bases between. The CDR3 covers 13 residues. Germline V gene data show CDR1 as LGHNA and CDR2 as YNFKEQ. The CDR3 region is CASSLEGADTQYF. The CDR3 DNA follows: TGTGCCAGCAGCCTCGAGGGAGCAGATACGCAGTATTTT.

The chain combines TRBV6-1 with TRBJ2-7; 8 bases are shared with TRBD1. The V gene's germline CDR1 is MNHNS and CDR2 SASEGT. V gave up 8 bases and J gave up 2 bases; unmatched junction bases: 8. This CDR3 contains 14 residues. The DNA of the CDR3 is TGTGCCAGCTTTTGGACAGGGCCCCCCTACGAGCAGTACTTC. This gives the protein CASFWTGPPYEQYF.

The chain employs TRBV28 and TRBJ1-4; D might be TRBD1 (6 bases). CDR1 is MDHEN, CDR2 SYDVKM, per germline. With 1 base removed from V and 0 bases from J, the gap between germline ends came to 12 bases. This CDR3 is built from 17 residues. CDR3 sequence: CASSLLQGRATNEKLFF. The CDR3 DNA reads as TGTGCCAGCAGTTTATTACAGGGACGTGCAACTAATGAAAAACTGTTTTTT.

About this clone itself: One end of the junction varies from germline; a read error may be responsible. Additional DNA sequences in this sample encode the identical CDR3. This chain links TRBV4-1 with TRBJ1-5, with D possibly matching TRBD1 (5 bases). CDR3 length: 15 amino acids. Per germline, CDR1 MGHRA and CDR2 YSYEKL. CDR3 sequence (DNA): TGTGCCAGCAGACAGTTCCTACAGAGCAATCAGCCCCAGCATTTT. Residues: CASRQFLQSNQPQHF.

In DNA form, the CDR3 reads TGCAGTGCAGGAGGGCACCAGCCCCAGCATTTT. It codes for CSAGGHQPQHF. V is TRBV20-1 and J is TRBJ1-5; no firm D call. CDR1 DFQATT and CDR2 SNEGSKA come from the germline V gene (reference sequence). Trimming stripped 6 bases from V and 7 bases from J, with 10 bases between. The CDR3 spans 11 residues.

The V call is TRBV28, the J call TRBJ2-2; 8 nucleotides align to TRBD1. V trimming: 3 bases; J trimming: 3 bases; junction bases outside the gene matches: 3. CDR3 size: 15 residues. CDR1 is MDHEN and CDR2 is SYDVKM in the germline V gene. Written as DNA, the CDR3 is TGTGCCAGCAGTTTCCGGACAGGGTACACCGGGGAGCTGTTTTTT. It translates to CASSFRTGYTGELFF. The whole variable domain, filled in from reference TRBV28 and TRBJ2-2, reads DVKVTQSSRYLVKRTGEKVFLECVQDMDHENMFWYRQDPGLGLRLIYFSYDVKMKEKGDIPEGYSVSREKKERFSLILESASTNQTSMYLCASSFRTGYTGELFFGEGSRLTVL.

The chain combines TRBV15 with TRBJ1-4; 7 nucleotides agree with TRBD1. Germline-derived CDR1 and CDR2 are LNHNV and YYDKDF (reference sequence). V shed 1 base, J shed 7 bases, and the junction held 6 bases outside the gene matches. The length of the CDR3 is 15 residues. The CDR3 DNA reads TGTGCCACCAGCAGAGGGGATGGGACAGTTGAAAAACTGTTTTTT. Translated, it gives CATSRGDGTVEKLFF.

This rearrangement joins TRBV25-1 to TRBJ1-5, with D possibly matching TRBD1 (5 bases). The CDR3 has 18 residues. The V and J ends lost 0 bases and 4 bases respectively, with 19 bases between them. Per germline, CDR1 MGHDK and CDR2 SYGVNS. In DNA, the CDR3 is TGTGCCAGCAGTGAATATTGGGTTTGGCAGGGAAGGAATCAGCCCCAGCATTTT. Translated, it gives CASSEYWVWQGRNQPQHF.

The chain is built from TRBV19 and TRBJ1-3, with 7 bases that match TRBD1. Per germline, CDR1 LNHDA and CDR2 SQIVND (reference sequence). Germline trimming cut 5 bases from V and 0 bases from J; bases unmatched to any gene: 10. This CDR3 comprises 17 residues. CDR3 bases: TGTGCCAGTAGTGTCCGGGACAGTTCCTTCTCTGGAAACACCATATATTTT. It translates to CASSVRDSSFSGNTIYF.